Below are 3 T cell receptor beta chains sequenced from a single sample in a study of T cell repertoires in cytomegalovirus infection. TCRdb ran MiXCR on the reads and lists one entry per CDR3 protein. Among approximately 1,000,000 distinct CDR3 sequences listed, approximately 30% were seen once. No cognate antigen is known for these TCRs. Here the sequenced sample was cultured CD8+ T cells from PBMCs, taken from culture after CMV antigen stimulation. These TCRs come from a human donor in good health (CMV status not recorded). Some clones in this sample may be carry-over from other donors' samples.

The V call is TRBV7-9, the J call TRBJ2-7; no firm D call. The CDR3 totals 11 residues. Trimming pared 6 bases from V and 7 bases from J, leaving 10 bases between. Germline V CDR1 and CDR2: SEHNR, FQNEAQ (reference sequence). The CDR3 is CASSTAMEQYV. As DNA, the CDR3 is TGTGCCAGCAGTACTGCCATGGAGCAGTACGTC.

The chain has TRBV20-1 and TRBJ2-2; D not certain. Per germline, CDR1 DFQATT and CDR2 SNEGSKA (reference sequence). This CDR3 is 16 amino acids long. Trimming took 0 bases from V and 5 from J, leaving 16 bases between them. The CDR3, as DNA: TGCAGTGCTAGAGATCCCACGCCTCTTACGACCGGGGAGCTGTTTTTT. It encodes CSARDPTPLTTGELFF.

This clonotype was counted only a few times. The chain carries TRBV10-2 and TRBJ2-7, with D uncertain. This CDR3 has 13 residues. Per the germline V gene, CDR1 is WSHSY and CDR2 is SAAADI. Trimming pared 3 bases from V and 6 bases from J, leaving 12 bases between. The chain's CDR3 is CASSEGATSEQYF. For the CDR3, the DNA is TGCGCCAGCAGTGAAGGAGCAACCTCCGAGCAGTACTTC.